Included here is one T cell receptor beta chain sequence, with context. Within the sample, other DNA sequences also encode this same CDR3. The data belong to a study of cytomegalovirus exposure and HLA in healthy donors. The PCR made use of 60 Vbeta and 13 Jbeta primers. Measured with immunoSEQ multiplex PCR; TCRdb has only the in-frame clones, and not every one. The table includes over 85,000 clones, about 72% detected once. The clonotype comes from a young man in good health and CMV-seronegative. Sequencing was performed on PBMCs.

For the CDR3, the DNA is TGTGCCAGCAGTTTAGGTCTCAGTAGCACAGATACGCAGTATTTT. Translation gives CASSLGLSSTDTQYF. The chain has TRBV27 and TRBJ2-3; D gene uncertain. This CDR3 has 15 residues. Trimming pared 2 bases from V and 0 bases from J, leaving 9 bases between. Germline loops: CDR1 MNHEY, CDR2 SMNVEV (reference sequence).